Listed here are 32 T cell receptor beta chains from one sample, sequenced in a study of T cells after yellow fever vaccination. TCRdb used MiXCR to reprocess the 5' RACE reads, holding one entry per CDR3 protein. Among some 130,000 distinct CDR3 sequences listed, less than 8.5% were seen once. The input for sequencing was CD4+ T cells sorted from PBMCs, taken 10 days after the yellow fever booster vaccination. The receptors come from a man younger than 40 who received the YFV17D yellow fever vaccine.

This clonotype was counted only a few times. The chain uses TRBV20-1 and TRBJ2-1; 7 bases align to TRBD2. The length of the CDR3 is 16 residues. V gave up 0 bases and J gave up 3 bases; unmatched junction bases: 8. Germline V gene lookup returns CDR1 DFQATT and CDR2 SNEGSKA (reference sequence). The CDR3 reads CSARDPTAGNYNEQFF. CDR3 coding DNA: TGCAGTGCTAGAGACCCGACAGCGGGAAACTACAATGAGCAGTTCTTC.

This clonotype was found many times. The chain is built from TRBV6-1 and TRBJ2-1; 11 bases are shared with TRBD2. This CDR3 has 17 amino acids. V lost 5 bases and J lost 7; bases outside the gene matches: 13. Germline CDR1 and CDR2: MNHNS and SASEGT. CDR3: CASSQPRASGRKNEQFF. CDR3 in DNA: TGTGCCAGCAGTCAACCGAGGGCTAGCGGGAGGAAGAATGAGCAGTTCTTC.

At least ten counts were recorded for this clonotype. This chain joins TRBV20-1 and TRBJ2-7; D remains ambiguous. Germline V gene data show CDR1 as DFQATT and CDR2 as SNEGSKA (reference sequence). The CDR3 consists of 12 residues. The germline V and J ends were trimmed by 6 bases and 5 bases, with 14 bases remaining between them. CDR3 sequence reads: CSAASRTHEQYF. CDR3 nucleotide sequence: TGCAGTGCCGCTTCCAGGACCCACGAGCAGTACTTC.

This clonotype was counted once. The conserved closing phenylalanine or tryptophan is absent in this CDR3, likely reflecting a read error. The CDR3 DNA reads TGTGCCAGCAGCTTGGTGGGAGGGCCCACAGATACGCAGTATTAT. Translating gives CASSLVGGPTDTQYY. The chain employs TRBV7-2 and TRBJ2-3; 7 bases are shared with TRBD2. J gave up 2 bases and V 3 bases, and 5 bases lay outside the gene matches. This CDR3 spans 15 amino acids. The germline V gene encodes CDR1 SGHTA and CDR2 FQGNSA.

In the case of this clonotype: A read error may explain this, as a much larger clone is one base away. V gene TRBV24-1 combines with J gene TRBJ2-1, with D tentatively TRBD1 (6 bases). The germline V gene encodes CDR1 KGHDR and CDR2 SFDVKD. The CDR3 length is 16 residues. The DNA of the CDR3 is TGTGCCACCAGTGCCTACAGGGAGAGCTCCTCCAATGAGCAGTTCTTC. Protein sequence: CATSAYRESSSNEQFF.

This clonotype has at least ten counts. The chain combines TRBV20-1 with TRBJ1-6; D is unresolved. Germline-derived CDR1 and CDR2 are DFQATT and SNEGSKA (reference sequence). V was trimmed by 1 base and J by 5 bases, leaving 18 bases between them. There are 17 residues in the CDR3. This chain's CDR3 is CSARGNQKDGHNSPLHF. Written as DNA, the CDR3 is TGCAGTGCTAGAGGCAATCAGAAAGACGGACATAATTCACCCCTCCACTTT.

This clonotype was recorded at least ten times. The gene calls are TRBV20-1 and TRBJ2-1; 9 nucleotides align to TRBD2. The CDR3 sequence is 15 residues long. After removal of 5 bases from V and 8 bases from J, the junction contained 13 bases not matched to a gene. Germline CDR1 and CDR2: DFQATT and SNEGSKA (reference sequence). CDR3 DNA sequence: TGCAGTGCTCTCACCCTGGCTAGCGGGATCTATGAGCAGTTCTTC. It yields the protein CSALTLASGIYEQFF.

This clonotype was counted many times. The rearrangement uses TRBV7-9 and TRBJ2-7; 8 bases line up with TRBD1. This CDR3 has 14 residues. V trimming: 3 bases; J trimming: 6 bases; junction bases outside the gene matches: 7. Germline loops: CDR1 SEHNR, CDR2 FQNEAQ (reference sequence). The CDR3 bases are TGTGCCAGCAGCTTGGTCGACAGGGGCCGCGAGCAGTACTTC. Translation: CASSLVDRGREQYF.

This clonotype was observed many times. V gene TRBV20-1 combines with J gene TRBJ1-5, with 7 bases lining up with TRBD1. Germline trimming cut 4 bases from V and 4 bases from J; bases unmatched to any gene: 7. Germline loops: CDR1 DFQATT, CDR2 SNEGSKA (reference sequence). This CDR3 is 14 amino acids long. CDR3 residues: CSAIPGTANQPQHF. The CDR3 DNA sequence: TGCAGTGCTATCCCTGGGACAGCGAATCAGCCCCAGCATTTT.

The table lists this clonotype with a few counts. CDR3 protein: CAITTPNNYGYTF. The CDR3 nucleotides are TGTGCCATCACGACACCTAATAACTATGGCTACACCTTC. The genes are TRBV10-3 and TRBJ1-2; D is ambiguous. This CDR3 is 13 amino acids long. V dropped 7 bases and J dropped 1 base, with 10 bases sitting between them. CDR1 ENHRY and CDR2 SYGVKD come from the germline V gene.

On this clonotype: An end of the junction does not agree with germline; a read error may underlie this. CDR3 sequence reads: CASSSTGLVWERNAEAFF. CDR3 in DNA: TGCGCCAGCAGCTCCACCGGTTTAGTTTGGGAGAGGAACGCTGAAGCTTTCTTT. V gene TRBV5-1 combines with J gene TRBJ1-1; D remains ambiguous. This CDR3 is 18 amino acids long. The V gene's germline CDR1 is SGHRS and CDR2 YFSETQ. Complete variable domain (other parts from reference TRBV5-1 and TRBJ1-1): KAGVTQTPRYLIKTRGQQVTLSCSPISGHRSVSWYQQTPGQGLQFLFEYFSETQRNKGNFPGRFSGRQFSNSRSEMNVSTLELGDSALYLCASSSTGLVWERNAEAFFGQGTRLTVV.

The sample holds a few counts of this clonotype. The V gene is TRBV5-4, the J gene TRBJ2-1, with D unresolved. V was cut by 4 bases and J by 0 bases, with 11 bases left in between. CDR1 and CDR2 from the germline V gene are SGHNT and YYREEE (reference sequence). This CDR3 comprises 15 residues. The CDR3 DNA sequence: TGTGCCAGCAGCGTCCAACTGAGCTCCTACAATGAGCAGTTCTTC. As protein: CASSVQLSSYNEQFF.

The sample holds one count of this clonotype. The chain combines TRBV5-1 with TRBJ2-3; the match to TRBD2 covers 8 bases. CDR1 and CDR2 (germline): SGHRS, YFSETQ. Trimming took 4 bases from V and 9 from J; bases not matched to a gene: 10. This CDR3 spans 14 amino acids. Here the CDR3 DNA reads TGCGCCAGCAGCCGGGTAGCGGCGGGAGGCACGCAGTATTTT. As protein: CASSRVAAGGTQYF.

This clonotype was detected ten times or more. The V gene is TRBV5-1, the J gene TRBJ1-2; D is perhaps TRBD1 (5 bases). Germline V gene sequence: CDR1 SGHRS, CDR2 YFSETQ. The CDR3 length is 15 residues. Trimming removed 4 bases at V and 4 bases at J, with 17 bases between. CDR3 sequence: CASSSGASAPYGYTF. CDR3 nucleotides: TGCGCCAGCAGCAGCGGGGCCAGCGCCCCCTATGGCTACACCTTC.

This clonotype was counted ten times or more. The rearrangement links TRBV20-1 to TRBJ2-1; D unresolved. The V end was cut by 3 bases, the J end by 9 bases, with 12 bases between. The CDR3 sequence is 12 residues long. CDR1 and CDR2 from the germline V gene are DFQATT and SNEGSKA (reference sequence). The CDR3 loop is CSASTQRAEQFF. DNA for the CDR3: TGCAGTGCTAGTACCCAACGCGCTGAGCAGTTCTTC.

The V and J genes are TRBV27 and TRBJ1-5; no clear D. From germline, CDR1 is MNHEY and CDR2 SMNVEV (reference sequence). CDR3 length equals 17 residues. V lost 8 bases and J lost 2, with 22 bases in between. CDR3 protein: CASGLARSSGGNQPQHF. CDR3 DNA sequence: TGTGCCAGCGGACTCGCTAGGAGTAGCGGGGGCAATCAGCCCCAGCATTTT.

This clonotype was counted only a few times. The gene calls are TRBV7-9 and TRBJ2-7; tentatively, D is TRBD1 (5 bases). Trimming removed 6 bases from V and 0 bases from J, with 12 bases in between. The CDR3 has 14 residues. The germline V gene has CDR1 SEHNR and CDR2 FQNEAQ (reference sequence). The CDR3 loop reads CASSSRGGSYEQYF. For the CDR3, the DNA is TGTGCCAGCAGTTCTAGGGGTGGCTCCTACGAGCAGTACTTC.

Only a few counts were recorded for this clonotype. The chain combines TRBV7-2 with TRBJ2-5; possible D gene TRBD2, 6 bases. Germline V CDR1 and CDR2: SGHTA, FQGNSA. The CDR3 length is 15 residues. V lost 3 bases to trimming and J lost 0 bases, with 11 bases between them. The CDR3 DNA reads as TGTGCCAGCAGCTTCCGTGGAGGGTACCAAGAGACCCAGTACTTC. Translation gives CASSFRGGYQETQYF. Together with reference TRBV7-2 and TRBJ2-5, the CDR3 gives the full variable domain: GAGVSQSPSNKVTEKGKDVELRCDPISGHTALYWYRQSLGQGLEFLIYFQGNSAPDKSGLPSDRFSAERTGGSVSTLTIQRTQQEDSAVYLCASSFRGGYQETQYFGPGTRLLVL.

This clonotype was seen many times. This sequence joins TRBV20-1 and TRBJ2-1; 8 bases are a match to TRBD2. From germline, CDR1 is DFQATT and CDR2 SNEGSKA (reference sequence). With 2 bases clipped from V and 8 bases from J, the junction kept 8 bases outside the gene matches. The length of the CDR3 is 14 residues. CDR3 DNA: TGCAGTGCTAGACCGGGACTAGAAAACCATGAGCAGTTCTTC. Amino acid sequence: CSARPGLENHEQFF.

This clonotype was observed many times. The genes are TRBV10-1 and TRBJ2-3; TRBD2 agrees at 9 bases. Germline V gene sequence: CDR1 WNHNN, CDR2 SYGVQD (reference sequence). V shed 4 bases, J shed 6 bases, and the junction held 11 bases outside the gene matches. The CDR3 loop spans 16 amino acids. CDR3 region: CASSGASGKSADTQYF. The DNA for the CDR3 is TGCGCCAGCAGTGGGGCTAGCGGGAAGTCGGCGGATACGCAGTATTTT.

This clonotype was counted ten times or more. The rearrangement uses TRBV18 and TRBJ1-1; D not resolved. The CDR3 has 13 amino acids. From germline, CDR1 is KGHSH and CDR2 LQKENI. V was pared by 2 bases and J by 2 bases, with 6 bases between. The CDR3 protein is CASSPASNTEAFF. DNA of the CDR3: TGTGCCAGCTCACCAGCTAGTAACACTGAAGCTTTCTTT.

This clonotype was picked up many times. The genes are TRBV5-1 and TRBJ2-4; 9 bases map to TRBD1. The CDR3 has 15 amino acids. V shed 4 bases and J 8 bases; nucleotides not matched to a gene: 10. The germline V gene has CDR1 SGHRS and CDR2 YFSETQ. CDR3 in amino acids: CASSRGDRDVDIQYF. For the CDR3, the DNA is TGCGCCAGCAGCCGCGGGGACAGGGATGTGGACATTCAGTACTTC.

In this sample, this clonotype turned up many times. V gene TRBV19 combines with J gene TRBJ2-6; the D is unclear. V was shortened by 1 base and J by 0 bases, with 1 base between the two germline ends. The CDR3 runs 14 residues. Germline V gene data show CDR1 as LNHDA and CDR2 as SQIVND (reference sequence). The CDR3 loop is CASSIGSGANVLTF. In nucleotides, the CDR3 is TGTGCCAGTAGTATAGGCTCTGGGGCCAACGTCCTGACTTTC.

This clonotype was detected ten times or more. The V gene is TRBV10-3, the J gene TRBJ2-3; tentatively, D is TRBD1 or TRBD2 (5 bases each). Between the trimmed V and J ends, which lost 10 bases and 0 bases, there was a span of 11 bases. This CDR3 is built from 13 residues. Germline V gene sequence: CDR1 ENHRY, CDR2 SYGVKD. The CDR3 protein is CATRGISTDTQYF. The CDR3 DNA sequence: TGTGCCACGAGGGGTATTAGCACAGATACGCAGTATTTT.

The chain carries TRBV6-1 and TRBJ2-7; 15 positions match TRBD2. The CDR3 runs to 17 residues. Looked up from germline, CDR1 is MNHNS and CDR2 is SASEGT. Trimming took 4 bases from V and 0 from J; bases not matched to a gene: 4. The CDR3 nucleotides read TGTGCCAGCAGTGCAGGGACTAGCGGGAGGTACTCCTACGAGCAGTACTTC. Amino acids: CASSAGTSGRYSYEQYF.

This clonotype was counted at least ten times. This chain uses TRBV5-1 with TRBJ2-3; perhaps TRBD1 as D (6 bases). The germline V and J ends were trimmed by 1 base and 6 bases, with 18 bases remaining between them. Germline V gene data show CDR1 as SGHRS and CDR2 as YFSETQ. CDR3 length: 16 residues. The CDR3 sequence is CASSLKPNRDVDTQYF. DNA of the CDR3: TGCGCCAGCAGCTTGAAACCTAACAGGGATGTGGATACGCAGTATTTT. The whole variable domain, filled in from reference TRBV5-1 and TRBJ2-3, reads KAGVTQTPRYLIKTRGQQVTLSCSPISGHRSVSWYQQTPGQGLQFLFEYFSETQRNKGNFPGRFSGRQFSNSRSEMNVSTLELGDSALYLCASSLKPNRDVDTQYFGPGTRLTVL.

This clonotype appeared a few times. The chain recombines TRBV19 with TRBJ2-2; no definite D call. This CDR3 has 14 residues. Trimming removed 7 bases from V and 1 base from J, with 10 bases in between. The germline CDR1 and CDR2 sequences are LNHDA and SQIVND (reference sequence). The CDR3 region is CASNWAKNTGELFF. Here the CDR3 DNA reads TGTGCCAGTAACTGGGCCAAGAACACCGGGGAGCTGTTTTTT.

This clonotype has at least ten counts. The V and J genes are TRBV7-2 and TRBJ2-3, with no clear D. Trimming cost V 1 base and J 6 bases, with 11 bases left between them. The CDR3 has 14 residues. CDR1 and CDR2 from the germline V gene are SGHTA and FQGNSA. In DNA form, the CDR3 reads TGTGCCAGCAGCTTAGTTTACGCCTCGGATACGCAGTATTTT. Its translation is CASSLVYASDTQYF.

As to this clonotype: A much larger clone lies a single base off, so this may be a read error. This chain uses TRBV18 with TRBJ2-7; a possible D gene is TRBD2 (5 bases). V was cut by 4 bases and J by 7 bases, with 8 bases left in between. The CDR3 is made up of 11 amino acids. CDR1 and CDR2 from the germline V gene are KGHSH and LQKENI. Here the CDR3 DNA reads TGTGCCAGCTCACGTGAGCGGGAGCAGTACTTC. Translating gives CASSREREQYF.

This clonotype came up many times. The chain uses TRBV24-1 and TRBJ2-1, with D possibly being TRBD1 (6 bases). Germline CDR1 KGHDR, CDR2 SFDVKD. The V end was cut by 7 bases, the J end by 0 bases, with 9 bases between. The CDR3 totals 14 residues. The CDR3 loop is CATSQGSSYNEQFF. CDR3 nucleotide sequence: TGTGCCACCAGCCAGGGGAGCTCCTACAATGAGCAGTTCTTC.

In its sample, this clonotype was seen many times. The gene calls are TRBV5-5 and TRBJ2-1; tentative D call: TRBD2 (6 bases). With 3 bases removed from V and 0 bases from J, the gap between germline ends came to 10 bases. The CDR3 loop spans 15 amino acids. Germline CDR1 reads SGHKS; CDR2 reads YYEKEE (reference sequence). The CDR3 protein is CASSSRTNSYNEQFF. The CDR3 DNA is TGTGCCAGCAGCTCCCGGACTAACTCCTACAATGAGCAGTTCTTC.

The table lists this clonotype with many counts. This sequence joins TRBV6-5 and TRBJ2-5; 12 nucleotides agree with TRBD2. This CDR3 is built from 17 residues. CDR1 is MNHEY, CDR2 SVGAGI, per germline. V shed 4 bases, J shed 4 bases, and the junction held 10 bases outside the gene matches. This CDR3 reads CASSSLTSGSFGETQYF. In nucleotides, the CDR3 is TGTGCCAGCAGTTCTCTGACTAGCGGGAGTTTCGGAGAGACCCAGTACTTC.